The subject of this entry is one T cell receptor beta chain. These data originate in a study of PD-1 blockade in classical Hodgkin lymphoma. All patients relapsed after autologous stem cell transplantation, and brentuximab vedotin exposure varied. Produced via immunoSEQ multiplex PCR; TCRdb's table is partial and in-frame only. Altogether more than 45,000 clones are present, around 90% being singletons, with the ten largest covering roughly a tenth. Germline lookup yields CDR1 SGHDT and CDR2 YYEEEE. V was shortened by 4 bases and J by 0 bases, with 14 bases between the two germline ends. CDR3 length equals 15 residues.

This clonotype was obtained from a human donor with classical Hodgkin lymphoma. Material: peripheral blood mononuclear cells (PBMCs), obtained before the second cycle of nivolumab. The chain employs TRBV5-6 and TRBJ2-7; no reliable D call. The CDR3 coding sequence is TGTGCCAGCAGCCGCTTGGAGAGGAGCTCCTACGAGCAGTACTTC. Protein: CASSRLERSSYEQYF.